This T cell receptor (beta chain) was obtained from a study of blood T cell repertoires in COVID-19. Across the study: Sites in the United States, Italy and Spain provided acute and convalescent COVID-19 samples.

The table lists this clone with a count of one. This CDR3 is built from 13 residues. Trimming removed 0 bases from V and 8 bases from J, with 10 bases in between. CDR1 is MNHEY, CDR2 SVGAGI, per germline. Measured with immunoSEQ multiplex PCR; TCRdb has only the in-frame clones, and not every one. The sample shows about 240,000 clones, about 86% of them seen only once. Source material: peripheral blood. The chain joins TRBV6-5 to TRBJ1-2; no clear D gene. This TCR was sampled from a woman at least 80 years old with acute or convalescent COVID-19. CDR3 region: CASSYSGPAGYTF. The CDR3 nucleotides are TGTGCCAGCAGTTACTCGGGCCCCGCGGGCTACACCTTC.